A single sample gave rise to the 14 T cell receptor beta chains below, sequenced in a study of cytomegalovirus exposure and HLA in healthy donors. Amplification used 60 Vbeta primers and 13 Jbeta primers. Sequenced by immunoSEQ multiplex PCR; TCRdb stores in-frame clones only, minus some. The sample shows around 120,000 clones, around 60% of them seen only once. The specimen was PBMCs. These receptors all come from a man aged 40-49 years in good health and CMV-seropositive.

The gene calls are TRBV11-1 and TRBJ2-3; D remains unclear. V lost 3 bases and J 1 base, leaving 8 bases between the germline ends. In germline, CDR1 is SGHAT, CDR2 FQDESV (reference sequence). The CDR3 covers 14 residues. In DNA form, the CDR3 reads TGTGCCAGCAGCTTCTTAGTGCGCACAGATACGCAGTATTTT. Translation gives CASSFLVRTDTQYF.

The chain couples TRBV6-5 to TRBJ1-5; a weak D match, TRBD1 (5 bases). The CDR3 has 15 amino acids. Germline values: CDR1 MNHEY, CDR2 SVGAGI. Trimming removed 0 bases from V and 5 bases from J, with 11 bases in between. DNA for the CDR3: TGTGCCAGCAGTTACTCGCCAGGAGGGGATCAGCCCCAGCATTTT. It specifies CASSYSPGGDQPQHF.

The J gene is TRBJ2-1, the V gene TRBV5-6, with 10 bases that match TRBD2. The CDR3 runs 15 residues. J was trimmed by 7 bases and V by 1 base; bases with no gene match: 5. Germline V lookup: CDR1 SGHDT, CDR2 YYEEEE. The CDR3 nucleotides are TGTGCCAGCAGCTTGCTAGCGGGAGATGATAATGAGCAGTTCTTC. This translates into CASSLLAGDDNEQFF.

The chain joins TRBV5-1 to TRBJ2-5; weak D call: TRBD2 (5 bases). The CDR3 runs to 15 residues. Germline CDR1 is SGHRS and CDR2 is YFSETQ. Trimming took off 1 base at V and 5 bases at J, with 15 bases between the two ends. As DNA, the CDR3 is TGCGCCAGCAGCTTGCTAGCCGGAGGAGGCGAGACCCAGTACTTC. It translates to CASSLLAGGGETQYF.

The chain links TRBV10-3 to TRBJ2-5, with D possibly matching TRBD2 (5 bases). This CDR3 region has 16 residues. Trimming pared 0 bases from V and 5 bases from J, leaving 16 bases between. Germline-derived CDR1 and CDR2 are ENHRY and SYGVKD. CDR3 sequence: CAISESSATTPETQYF. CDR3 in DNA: TGTGCCATCAGTGAGTCGTCAGCGACTACCCCCGAGACCCAGTACTTC.

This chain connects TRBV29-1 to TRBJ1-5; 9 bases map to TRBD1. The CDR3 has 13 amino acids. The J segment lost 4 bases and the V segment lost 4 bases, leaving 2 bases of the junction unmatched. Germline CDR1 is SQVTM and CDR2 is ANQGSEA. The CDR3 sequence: CSVGGTGNQPQHF. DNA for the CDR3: TGCAGCGTTGGCGGGACAGGGAATCAGCCCCAGCATTTT.

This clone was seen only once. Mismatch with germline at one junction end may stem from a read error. The CDR3 protein is CASSLDSLGRVRFF. CDR3 nucleotides: TGTGCCAGCAGCTTAGACTCTTTGGGCCGCGTGAGATTCTTC. V gene TRBV7-9 combines with J gene TRBJ1-2; D is undetermined. This CDR3 has 14 residues. The V gene's germline CDR1 is SEHNR and CDR2 FQNEAQ (reference sequence).

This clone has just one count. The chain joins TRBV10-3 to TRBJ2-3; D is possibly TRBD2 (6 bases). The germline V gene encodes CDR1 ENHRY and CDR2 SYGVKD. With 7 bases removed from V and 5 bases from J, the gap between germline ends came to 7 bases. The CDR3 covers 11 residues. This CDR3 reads CAITRGDTQYF. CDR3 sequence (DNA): TGTGCCATCACGCGGGGAGATACGCAGTATTTT.

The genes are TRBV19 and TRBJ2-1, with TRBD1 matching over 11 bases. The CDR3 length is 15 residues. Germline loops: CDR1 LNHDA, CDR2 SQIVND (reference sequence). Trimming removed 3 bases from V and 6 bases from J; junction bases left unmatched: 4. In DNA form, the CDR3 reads TGTGCCAGTAGTATGGGGACAGGGGGATCCAATGAGCAGTTCTTC. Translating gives CASSMGTGGSNEQFF.

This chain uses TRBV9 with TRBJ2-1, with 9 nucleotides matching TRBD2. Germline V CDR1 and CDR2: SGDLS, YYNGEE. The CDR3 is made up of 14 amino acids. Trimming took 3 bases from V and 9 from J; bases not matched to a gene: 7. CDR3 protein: CASSEWREGREQFF. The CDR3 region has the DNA TGTGCCAGCAGCGAGTGGCGGGAGGGGCGTGAGCAGTTCTTC.

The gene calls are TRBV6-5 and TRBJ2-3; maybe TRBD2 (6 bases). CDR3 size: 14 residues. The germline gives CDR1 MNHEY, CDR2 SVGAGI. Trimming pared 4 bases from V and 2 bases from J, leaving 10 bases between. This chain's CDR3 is CASSWRDFTDTQYF. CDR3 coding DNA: TGTGCCAGCAGTTGGAGGGACTTCACAGATACGCAGTATTTT.

Here the CDR3 reads CASSLGGEGTKFF. The CDR3 bases are TGCGCCAGCAGCTTGGGGGGCGAAGGAACAAAGTTCTTC. The rearrangement links TRBV5-1 to TRBJ2-1, with D perhaps matching TRBD1 (5 bases). The CDR3 runs 13 residues. The V gene lost 0 bases and the J gene lost 14 bases, with 15 bases spanning the gap. Germline assignment: CDR1 SGHRS and CDR2 YFSETQ.

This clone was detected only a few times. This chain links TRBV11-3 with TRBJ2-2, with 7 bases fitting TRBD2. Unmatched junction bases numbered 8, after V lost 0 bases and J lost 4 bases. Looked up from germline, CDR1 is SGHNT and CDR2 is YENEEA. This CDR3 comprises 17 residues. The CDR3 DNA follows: TGTGCCAGCAGCTTAGAAATCAGGCAGCGGGGCACCGGGGAGCTGTTTTTT. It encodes CASSLEIRQRGTGELFF.

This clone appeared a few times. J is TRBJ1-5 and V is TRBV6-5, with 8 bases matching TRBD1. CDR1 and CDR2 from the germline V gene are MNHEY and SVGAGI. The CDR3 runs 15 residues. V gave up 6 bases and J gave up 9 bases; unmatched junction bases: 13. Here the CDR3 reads CASSLNLDRGAPQHF. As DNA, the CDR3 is TGTGCCAGCAGCTTGAATTTAGACAGGGGAGCGCCCCAGCATTTT.